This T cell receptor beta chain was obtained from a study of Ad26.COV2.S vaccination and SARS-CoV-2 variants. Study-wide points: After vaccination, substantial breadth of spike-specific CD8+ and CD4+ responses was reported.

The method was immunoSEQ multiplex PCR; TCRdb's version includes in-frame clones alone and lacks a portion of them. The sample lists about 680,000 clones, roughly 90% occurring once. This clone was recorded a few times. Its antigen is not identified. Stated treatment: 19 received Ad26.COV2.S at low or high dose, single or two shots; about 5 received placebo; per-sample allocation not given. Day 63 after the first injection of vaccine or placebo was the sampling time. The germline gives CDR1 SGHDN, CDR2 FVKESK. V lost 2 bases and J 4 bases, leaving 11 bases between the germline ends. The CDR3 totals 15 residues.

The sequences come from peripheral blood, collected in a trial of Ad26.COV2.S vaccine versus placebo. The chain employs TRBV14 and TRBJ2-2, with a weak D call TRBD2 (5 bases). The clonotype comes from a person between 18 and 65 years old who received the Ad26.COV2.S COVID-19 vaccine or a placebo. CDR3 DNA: TGTGCCAGCAGCCAAAATACTGGAGGCACCGGGGAGCTGTTTTTT. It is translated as CASSQNTGGTGELFF. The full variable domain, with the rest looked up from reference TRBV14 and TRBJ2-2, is EAGVTQFPSHSVIEKGQTVTLRCDPISGHDNLYWYRRVMGKEIKFLLHFVKESKQDESGMPNNRFLAERTGGTYSTLKVQPAELEDSGVYFCASSQNTGGTGELFFGEGSRLTVL.